This T cell receptor beta chain was sequenced during a study of cytomegalovirus exposure and HLA in healthy donors. The V gene's germline CDR1 is LGHNA and CDR2 YNFKEQ. This CDR3 has 17 residues. V dropped 4 bases and J dropped 4; count of bases not matched to a gene: 9. The PCR made use of 60 Vbeta and 13 Jbeta primers. This table comes from immunoSEQ multiplex PCR, and its TCRdb copy is limited to in-frame clones, with some not included. The sample consists of under 150,000 clones, about 80% of them appearing once. This sequence joins TRBV4-2 and TRBJ2-1, with 11 nucleotides matching TRBD2. The sequence derives from a middle-aged man in good health and CMV-seropositive. The sequenced sample was PBMCs. Here the CDR3 reads CASSRIAGGLGYNEQFF. Here the CDR3 DNA reads TGTGCCAGCAGCCGGATAGCGGGGGGGCTCGGGTACAATGAGCAGTTCTTC.